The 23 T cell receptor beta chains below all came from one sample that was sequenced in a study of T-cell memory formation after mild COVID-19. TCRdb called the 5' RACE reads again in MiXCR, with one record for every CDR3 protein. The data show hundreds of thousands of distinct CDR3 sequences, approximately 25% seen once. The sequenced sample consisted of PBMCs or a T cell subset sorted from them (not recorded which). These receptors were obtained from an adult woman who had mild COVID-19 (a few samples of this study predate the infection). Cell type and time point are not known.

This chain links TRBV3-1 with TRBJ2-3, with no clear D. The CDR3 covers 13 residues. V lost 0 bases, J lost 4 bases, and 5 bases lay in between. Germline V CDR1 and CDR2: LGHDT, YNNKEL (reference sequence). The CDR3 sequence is CASSQDWSDTQYF. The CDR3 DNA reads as TGTGCCAGCAGCCAAGACTGGTCAGATACGCAGTATTTT.

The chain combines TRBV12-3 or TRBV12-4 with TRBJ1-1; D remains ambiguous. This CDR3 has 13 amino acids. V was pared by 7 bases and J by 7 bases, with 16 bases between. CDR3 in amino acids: CASKNLGQFEAFF. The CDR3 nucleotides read TGTGCCAGCAAGAACTTGGGCCAGTTTGAAGCTTTCTTT.

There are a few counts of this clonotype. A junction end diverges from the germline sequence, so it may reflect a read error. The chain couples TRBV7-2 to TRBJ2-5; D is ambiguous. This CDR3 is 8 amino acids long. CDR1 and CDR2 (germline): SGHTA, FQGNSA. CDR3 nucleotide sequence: TGTGCCAGCAGCTCCCGGGACTTC. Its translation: CASSSRDF.

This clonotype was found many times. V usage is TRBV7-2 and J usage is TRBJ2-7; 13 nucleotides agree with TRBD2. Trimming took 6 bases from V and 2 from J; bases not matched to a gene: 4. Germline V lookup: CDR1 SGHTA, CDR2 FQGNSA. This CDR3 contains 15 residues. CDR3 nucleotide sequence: TGTGCCAGCAGTTTGGGACTAGCGGGGCCCTACGAGCAGTACTTC. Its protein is CASSLGLAGPYEQYF.

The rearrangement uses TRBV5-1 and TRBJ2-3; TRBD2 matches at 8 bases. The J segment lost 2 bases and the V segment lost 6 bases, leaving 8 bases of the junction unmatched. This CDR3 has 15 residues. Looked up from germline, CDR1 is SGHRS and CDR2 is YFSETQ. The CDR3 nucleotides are TGCGCCAGCAAACAACTAGCGGCCTACACAGATACGCAGTATTTT. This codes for CASKQLAAYTDTQYF.

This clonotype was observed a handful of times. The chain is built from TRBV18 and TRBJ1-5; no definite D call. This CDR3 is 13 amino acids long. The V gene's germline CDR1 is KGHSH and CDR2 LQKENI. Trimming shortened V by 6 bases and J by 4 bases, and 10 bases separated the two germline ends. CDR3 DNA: TGTGCCAGCTCTAAGGACCCTAATCAGCCCCAGCATTTT. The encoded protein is CASSKDPNQPQHF.

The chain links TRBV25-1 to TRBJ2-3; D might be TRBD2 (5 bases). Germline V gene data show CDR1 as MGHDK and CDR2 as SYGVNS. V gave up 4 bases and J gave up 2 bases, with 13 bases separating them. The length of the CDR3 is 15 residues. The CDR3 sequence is CASSARLPNTDTQYF. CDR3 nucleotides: TGTGCCAGCAGTGCGAGACTACCCAACACAGATACGCAGTATTTT.

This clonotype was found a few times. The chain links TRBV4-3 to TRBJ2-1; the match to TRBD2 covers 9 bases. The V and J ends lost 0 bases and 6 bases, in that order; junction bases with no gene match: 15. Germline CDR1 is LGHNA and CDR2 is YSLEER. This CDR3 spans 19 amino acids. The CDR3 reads CASSQDTPLAGGASNEQFF. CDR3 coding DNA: TGCGCCAGCAGCCAAGATACCCCCCTGGCGGGAGGGGCTTCCAATGAGCAGTTCTTC.

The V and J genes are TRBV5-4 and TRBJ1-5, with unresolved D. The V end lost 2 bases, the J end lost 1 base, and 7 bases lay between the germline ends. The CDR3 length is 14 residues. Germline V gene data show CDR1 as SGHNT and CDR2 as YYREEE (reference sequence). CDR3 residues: CASSFSGSNQPQHF. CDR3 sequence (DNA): TGTGCCAGCAGCTTCTCGGGAAGCAATCAGCCCCAGCATTTT.

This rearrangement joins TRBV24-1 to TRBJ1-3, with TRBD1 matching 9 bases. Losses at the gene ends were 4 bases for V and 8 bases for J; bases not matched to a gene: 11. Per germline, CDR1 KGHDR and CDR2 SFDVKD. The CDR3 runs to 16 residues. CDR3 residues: CATSDPAGTGSDTIYF. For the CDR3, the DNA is TGTGCCACCAGTGACCCCGCCGGGACAGGGAGTGACACCATATATTTT.

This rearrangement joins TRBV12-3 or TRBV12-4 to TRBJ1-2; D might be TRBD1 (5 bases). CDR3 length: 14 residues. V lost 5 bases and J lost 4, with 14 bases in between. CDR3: CASSTRQFLYGYTF. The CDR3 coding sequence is TGTGCCAGCAGTACCCGACAGTTCCTCTATGGCTACACCTTC.

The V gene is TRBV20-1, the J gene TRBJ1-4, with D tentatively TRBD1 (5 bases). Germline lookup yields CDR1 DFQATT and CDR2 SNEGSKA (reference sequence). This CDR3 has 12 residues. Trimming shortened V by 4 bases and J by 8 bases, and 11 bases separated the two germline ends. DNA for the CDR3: TGCAGTGCTACAGGGAGTCGAGAAAAACTGTTTTTT. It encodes CSATGSREKLFF.

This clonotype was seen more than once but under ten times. CDR3 sequence reads: CASRIGGGNEQFF. Written as DNA, the CDR3 is TGTGCCAGCAGAATCGGGGGGGGCAATGAGCAGTTCTTC. The chain has TRBV3-1 and TRBJ2-1; TRBD2 matches 8 bases. With 6 bases clipped from V and 6 bases from J, the junction kept 4 bases outside the gene matches. The CDR3 is made up of 13 amino acids. Germline V gene sequence: CDR1 LGHDT, CDR2 YNNKEL (reference sequence).

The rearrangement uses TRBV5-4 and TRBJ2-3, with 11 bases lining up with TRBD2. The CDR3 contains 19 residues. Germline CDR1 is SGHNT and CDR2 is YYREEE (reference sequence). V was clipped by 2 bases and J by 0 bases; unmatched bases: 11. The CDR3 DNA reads TGTGCCAGCAGCTTCCGGCTAGCGGGGGGCGCCCTTAGCACAGATACGCAGTATTTT. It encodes CASSFRLAGGALSTDTQYF.

The CDR3 is CASSYLQGAGTEAFF. The DNA for the CDR3 is TGCGCCAGCAGCTACCTACAGGGGGCGGGAACTGAAGCTTTCTTT. This sequence joins TRBV5-1 and TRBJ1-1, with TRBD1 identical over 9 bases. The CDR3 covers 15 residues. V shed 3 bases, J shed 5 bases, and the junction held 8 bases outside the gene matches. Germline V gene lookup returns CDR1 SGHRS and CDR2 YFSETQ. Drawing the rest from reference TRBV5-1 and TRBJ1-1, the complete variable domain is KAGVTQTPRYLIKTRGQQVTLSCSPISGHRSVSWYQQTPGQGLQFLFEYFSETQRNKGNFPGRFSGRQFSNSRSEMNVSTLELGDSALYLCASSYLQGAGTEAFFGQGTRLTVV.

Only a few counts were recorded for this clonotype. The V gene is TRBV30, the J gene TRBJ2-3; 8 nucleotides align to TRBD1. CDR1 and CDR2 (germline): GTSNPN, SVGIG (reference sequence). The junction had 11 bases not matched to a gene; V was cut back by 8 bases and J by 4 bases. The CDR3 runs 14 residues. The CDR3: CAQNQGAGADTQYF. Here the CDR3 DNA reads TGTGCCCAGAATCAGGGGGCTGGCGCAGATACGCAGTATTTT.

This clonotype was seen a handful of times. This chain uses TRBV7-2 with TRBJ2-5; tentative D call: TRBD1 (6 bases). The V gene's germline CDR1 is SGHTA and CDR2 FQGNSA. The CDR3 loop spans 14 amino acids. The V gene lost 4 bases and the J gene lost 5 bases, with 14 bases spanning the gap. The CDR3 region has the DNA TGTGCCAGCAGCTGGAACCAGGGGCTGGAGACCCAGTACTTC. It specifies CASSWNQGLETQYF.

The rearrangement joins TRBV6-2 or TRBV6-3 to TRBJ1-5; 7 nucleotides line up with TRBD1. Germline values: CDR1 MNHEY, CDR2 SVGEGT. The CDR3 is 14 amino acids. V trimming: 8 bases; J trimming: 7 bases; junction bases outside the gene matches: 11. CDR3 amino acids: CASADRKGAQPQHF. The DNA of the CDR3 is TGTGCCAGCGCAGACAGGAAGGGGGCCCAGCCCCAGCATTTT.

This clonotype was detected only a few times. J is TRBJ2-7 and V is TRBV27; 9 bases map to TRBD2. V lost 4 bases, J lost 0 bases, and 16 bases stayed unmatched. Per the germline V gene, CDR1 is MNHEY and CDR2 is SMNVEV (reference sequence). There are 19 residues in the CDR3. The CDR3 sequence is CASSSNLLRSGGRSYEQYF. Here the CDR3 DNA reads TGTGCCAGCAGTTCTAACCTACTCAGGAGCGGGGGGCGCTCCTACGAGCAGTACTTC.

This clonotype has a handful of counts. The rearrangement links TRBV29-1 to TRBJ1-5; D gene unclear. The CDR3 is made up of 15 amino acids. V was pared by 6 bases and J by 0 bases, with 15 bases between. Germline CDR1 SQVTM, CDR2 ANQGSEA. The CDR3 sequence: CSVRMNLDSNQPQHF. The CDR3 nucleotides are TGCAGCGTGAGGATGAATTTAGATAGCAATCAGCCCCAGCATTTT.

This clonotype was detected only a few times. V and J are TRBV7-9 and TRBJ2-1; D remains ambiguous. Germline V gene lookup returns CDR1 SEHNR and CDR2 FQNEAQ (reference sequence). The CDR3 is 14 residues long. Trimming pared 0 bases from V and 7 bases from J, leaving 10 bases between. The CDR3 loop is CASSLAPVRNEQFF. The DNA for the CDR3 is TGTGCCAGCAGCTTAGCGCCGGTGAGGAATGAGCAGTTCTTC.

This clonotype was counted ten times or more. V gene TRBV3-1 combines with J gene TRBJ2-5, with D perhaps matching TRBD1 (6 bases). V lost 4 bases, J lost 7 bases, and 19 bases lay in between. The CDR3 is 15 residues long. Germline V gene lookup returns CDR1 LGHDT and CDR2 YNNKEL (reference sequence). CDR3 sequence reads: CASSRANQGIRTQYF. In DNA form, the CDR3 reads TGTGCCAGCAGCCGCGCCAATCAGGGGATCAGGACCCAGTACTTC.

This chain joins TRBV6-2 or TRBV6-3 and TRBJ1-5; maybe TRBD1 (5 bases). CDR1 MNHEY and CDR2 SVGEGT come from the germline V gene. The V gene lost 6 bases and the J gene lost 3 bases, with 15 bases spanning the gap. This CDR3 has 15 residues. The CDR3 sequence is CASSQPKGNNQPQHF. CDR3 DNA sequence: TGTGCCAGCAGCCAACCTAAGGGGAACAATCAGCCCCAGCATTTT.